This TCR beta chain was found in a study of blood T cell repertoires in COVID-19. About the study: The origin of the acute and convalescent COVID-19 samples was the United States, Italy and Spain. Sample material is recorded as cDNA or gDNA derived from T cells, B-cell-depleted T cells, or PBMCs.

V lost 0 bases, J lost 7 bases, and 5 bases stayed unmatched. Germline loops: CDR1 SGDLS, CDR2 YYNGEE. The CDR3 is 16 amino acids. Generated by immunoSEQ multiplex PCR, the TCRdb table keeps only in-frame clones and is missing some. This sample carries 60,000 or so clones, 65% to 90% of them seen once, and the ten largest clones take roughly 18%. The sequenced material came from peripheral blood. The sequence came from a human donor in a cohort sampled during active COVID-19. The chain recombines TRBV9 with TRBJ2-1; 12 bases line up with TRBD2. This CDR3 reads CASSVAGLAGGNEQFF. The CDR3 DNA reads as TGTGCCAGCAGCGTAGCAGGGCTAGCGGGGGGGAATGAGCAGTTCTTC.